This T cell receptor beta chain was retrieved from a study of blood T cell repertoires in COVID-19. Study-level background: Acute and convalescent COVID-19 specimens originated in the United States, Italy and Spain. T cells, B-cell-depleted T cells, or PBMCs provided the cDNA or gDNA that served as material.

Clones were read by immunoSEQ multiplex PCR, and TCRdb kept only the in-frame ones, dropping some. This sample yields 90,000 to 100,000 clones, of which about 89% are seen a single time; 4.5% to 6.5% belongs to the top ten. This TCR came from a man between 60 and 75 years old with COVID-19, enrolled during active disease. The sample taken for sequencing was peripheral blood.

The CDR3 reads CASSPDTYGYTF. CDR3 sequence (DNA): TGTGCCAGTAGTCCCGACACCTATGGCTACACCTTC. The chain is built from TRBV19 and TRBJ1-2; D is undetermined. The CDR3 spans 12 residues. The V gene lost 5 bases and the J gene lost 4 bases, with 8 bases spanning the gap. CDR1 is LNHDA and CDR2 is SQIVND in the germline V gene (reference sequence).